The 3 T cell receptor beta chains below come from one sample, sequenced in a study of cytomegalovirus exposure and HLA in healthy donors. Use of 60 Vbeta and 13 Jbeta primers characterized the PCR. Using immunoSEQ multiplex PCR, the repertoire was profiled, and TCRdb retains in-frame clones only, with some absent. Of roughly 200,000 clones in the sample, more than 75% were seen once. The material sequenced was PBMCs. Receptors originate from a woman in her 40s in good health and CMV-seronegative.

This chain connects TRBV15 to TRBJ2-3; 7 nucleotides align to TRBD1. The CDR3 has 14 amino acids. V lost 5 bases and J lost 0; bases outside the gene matches: 2. CDR1 is LNHNV and CDR2 is YYDKDF in the germline V gene (reference sequence). The CDR3, as DNA: TGTGCCACCAGCGAGGGACAGAGCACAGATACGCAGTATTTT. Translating it yields CATSEGQSTDTQYF.

V and J are TRBV10-2 and TRBJ2-7; the D gene is possibly TRBD2 (6 bases). The CDR3 covers 15 residues. V lost 7 bases and J 3 bases, leaving 19 bases between the germline ends. Germline V gives CDR1 WSHSY, CDR2 SAAADI. The CDR3 reads CASKDRGGGNYEQYF. CDR3 nucleotide sequence: TGCGCCAGCAAAGATCGTGGGGGAGGAAACTACGAGCAGTACTTC.

The chain carries TRBV29-1 and TRBJ1-3, with 10 bases identical to TRBD1. The CDR3 covers 13 residues. With 7 bases clipped from V and 2 bases from J, the junction kept 2 bases outside the gene matches. Germline loops: CDR1 SQVTM, CDR2 ANQGSEA. The CDR3 reads CSAGTGAGNTIYF. In DNA, the CDR3 is TGCAGCGCTGGGACAGGGGCTGGAAACACCATATATTTT.